This T cell receptor (beta chain) is drawn from a study of blood T cell repertoires in COVID-19. In the study overall: Sites in the United States, Italy and Spain provided acute and convalescent COVID-19 samples. T cells, B-cell-depleted T cells, or PBMCs supplied cDNA or gDNA.

Original handling: Quantification of nucleated cells was approximated via reference gene primer amplification. Data came from immunoSEQ multiplex PCR; TCRdb stores just in-frame clones and leaves some out. The V and J calls and the clone size are those of that table, but D and trimming were determined from the DNA. The data hold fewer than 85,000 clones, with approximately 81% observed a single time. This clonotype was sampled from a woman at least 80 years old with active or convalescent COVID-19. Sequenced: peripheral blood.

The CDR3 DNA sequence: TGTGCCAGCAGCTCCCAGGGGCCAGGTTATAATTCACCCCTCCACTTT. Residues: CASSSQGPGYNSPLHF. The chain recombines TRBV7-2 with TRBJ1-6; a weak D match, TRBD1 (6 bases). The V end lost 4 bases, the J end lost 4 bases, and 14 bases lay between the germline ends. CDR3 length: 16 residues. Germline V gene lookup returns CDR1 SGHTA and CDR2 FQGNSA.